These 10 T cell receptor beta chains came from one sample sequenced in a study of cytomegalovirus exposure and HLA in healthy donors. A multiplex PCR was run with 60 Vbeta primers and 13 Jbeta primers. The repertoire was sequenced with immunoSEQ multiplex PCR; TCRdb's copy has only in-frame clones and lacks some. The data hold about 150,000 clones, with around 80% observed a single time. Sample: PBMCs. All receptors derive from a woman aged 40 to 55 in good health and CMV-seronegative.

This clone was detected only once. The chain joins TRBV10-3 to TRBJ2-1; perhaps TRBD2 as D (6 bases). CDR1 and CDR2 from the germline V gene are ENHRY and SYGVKD. CDR3 length: 13 amino acids. The ends were cut back, 6 bases at V and 9 bases at J, with 15 bases in the middle. The CDR3 loop reads CAISSGLVGEQFF. The CDR3 DNA sequence: TGTGCCATCAGCTCGGGACTGGTCGGTGAGCAGTTCTTC.

The chain recombines TRBV27 with TRBJ1-6; D is perhaps TRBD1 (6 bases). This CDR3 comprises 13 residues. The germline gives CDR1 MNHEY, CDR2 SMNVEV (reference sequence). Trimming cost V 8 bases and J 8 bases, with 13 bases left between them. CDR3 coding DNA: TGTGCCAGCGGTGGGACACTCGATTCACCCCTCCACTTT. Translated, it gives CASGGTLDSPLHF.

This clone was seen just once. CDR3 region: CATSWGDREVETQYF. CDR3 DNA: TGTGCCACCAGCTGGGGGGACAGGGAAGTGGAGACCCAGTACTTC. This chain links TRBV15 with TRBJ2-5; 9 bases agree with TRBD1. The V gene's germline CDR1 is LNHNV and CDR2 YYDKDF (reference sequence). V was pared by 5 bases and J by 5 bases, with 9 bases of the junction left unmatched. CDR3 size: 15 residues.

The CDR3 nucleotides read TGTGCCAGTAGGGGGACAGGGGATACCTACGAGCAGTACTTC. Amino acid sequence: CASRGTGDTYEQYF. The chain employs TRBV19 and TRBJ2-7, with TRBD1 identical over 10 bases. CDR3 length equals 14 residues. The germline gives CDR1 LNHDA, CDR2 SQIVND (reference sequence). Trimming removed 6 bases from V and 2 bases from J; junction bases left unmatched: 4.

The chain joins TRBV29-1 to TRBJ2-5; 7 positions match TRBD2. The CDR3 consists of 12 residues. V shed 4 bases, J shed 4 bases, and the junction held 3 bases outside the gene matches. Germline lookup yields CDR1 SQVTM and CDR2 ANQGSEA. The DNA for the CDR3 is TGCAGCGTTGGTCAGCGGGGAGAGACCCAGTACTTC. It codes for CSVGQRGETQYF.

The genes are TRBV25-1 and TRBJ2-1; 9 positions match TRBD1. Germline lookup yields CDR1 MGHDK and CDR2 SYGVNS. With 2 bases clipped from V and 8 bases from J, the junction kept 10 bases outside the gene matches. The CDR3 runs 16 residues. CDR3 bases: TGTGCCAGCAGTGAACCCGCGGGACAGGGTATCTATGAGCAGTTCTTC. Encoded protein: CASSEPAGQGIYEQFF.

The rearrangement joins TRBV11-2 to TRBJ2-3; TRBD2 matches at 10 bases. The CDR3 runs 16 residues. Germline V gene sequence: CDR1 SGHAT, CDR2 FQNNGV. Losses at the gene ends were 3 bases for V and 0 bases for J; bases not matched to a gene: 3. CDR3 coding DNA: TGTGCCAGCAGCTTGAGGACTAGCGGTAGCACAGATACGCAGTATTTT. Protein sequence: CASSLRTSGSTDTQYF.

This rearrangement joins TRBV4-3 to TRBJ2-3, with 9 nucleotides matching TRBD1. V trimming: 1 base; J trimming: 3 bases; junction bases outside the gene matches: 5. Germline values: CDR1 LGHNA, CDR2 YSLEER. The CDR3 has 16 amino acids. As DNA, the CDR3 is TGCGCCAGCAGCCAAGGTCGCGGACAGGGGACAGATACGCAGTATTTT. Amino acids: CASSQGRGQGTDTQYF.

The rearrangement joins TRBV7-2 to TRBJ1-1; D unclear. Germline CDR1 and CDR2: SGHTA and FQGNSA. Between the trimmed V and J ends, which lost 1 base and 7 bases, there was a span of 13 bases. The length of the CDR3 is 14 residues. The CDR3 here is CASSLVRVGDEAFF. The CDR3 DNA reads TGTGCCAGCAGCTTAGTGAGGGTCGGGGATGAAGCTTTCTTT.

This sequence joins TRBV6-5 and TRBJ2-7, with TRBD1 identical over 8 bases. J was trimmed by 5 bases and V by 0 bases; bases with no gene match: 9. CDR1 is MNHEY, CDR2 SVGAGI, per germline. The CDR3 length is 16 residues. CDR3: CASSYSSWTGWDEQYF. The CDR3 DNA reads TGTGCCAGCAGTTACTCGAGTTGGACAGGGTGGGACGAGCAGTACTTC.